A selection of T cell receptor beta chains follows, all from one sample in a study of CD8 T cells in Susac syndrome. TCRdb recomputed calls from the immunoSEQ multiplex PCR reads with MiXCR, one row per CDR3 protein. This sample has more than 95,000 distinct CDR3 sequences, with 90% to 95% found just once. Sequenced: CD8+ T cells from PBMCs. These receptors were collected from a human donor with Susac syndrome. Each CDR3 is given with its conserved first and last residue. D genes are given only for firm matches. The size field is filled for only some rows; it gives once, few, many or a size class.

clone size: NA; D gene: TRBD2; V gene: TRBV6-5; J gene: TRBJ2-1; CDR3 protein: CASSYSGSGDEQFF; CDR3 DNA: TGTGCCAGCAGTTACAGCGGGAGTGGCGATGAGCAGTTCTTC
clone size: NA; D gene: NA; V gene: TRBV12-3/TRBV12-4; J gene: TRBJ2-7; CDR3 protein: CASSSQGLGEQYF; CDR3 DNA: TGTGCCAGCAGTTCTCAGGGCCTCGGCGAGCAGTACTTC
clone size: NA; D gene: NA; V gene: TRBV9; J gene: TRBJ2-1; CDR3 protein: CASSADRGEQFF; CDR3 DNA: TGTGCCAGCAGCGCCGACCGGGGGGAGCAGTTCTTC
clone size: NA; D gene: TRBD2; V gene: TRBV7-9; J gene: TRBJ2-7; CDR3 protein: CASRGKLAGAYEQYF; CDR3 DNA: TGTGCCAGCAGAGGGAAACTAGCGGGAGCCTACGAGCAGTACTTC
clone size: NA; D gene: NA; V gene: TRBV3-1; J gene: TRBJ2-1; CDR3 protein: CASSQTGTEKRDEQFF; CDR3 DNA: TGTGCCAGCAGCCAGACCGGGACCGAGAAGCGCGATGAGCAGTTCTTC
clone size: NA; D gene: NA; V gene: TRBV5-1; J gene: TRBJ2-1; CDR3 protein: CASSLGGGSGFF; CDR3 DNA: TGCGCCAGCAGCTTGGGAGGTGGCTCCGGGTTCTTC
clone size: NA; D gene: NA; V gene: TRBV25-1; J gene: TRBJ2-7; CDR3 protein: CASSALDEQYF; CDR3 DNA: TGTGCCAGCAGTGCTCTCGATGAGCAGTACTTC
clone size: NA; D gene: NA; V gene: TRBV4-3; J gene: TRBJ1-1; CDR3 protein: CASSQDLGDTEAFF; CDR3 DNA: TGCGCCAGCAGCCAAGATCTAGGGGACACTGAAGCTTTCTTT
clone size: NA; D gene: NA; V gene: TRBV7-9; J gene: TRBJ1-2; CDR3 protein: CASSFQGDNYGYTF; CDR3 DNA: TGTGCCAGCAGCTTCCAGGGCGACAACTATGGCTACACCTTC
clone size: few; D gene: NA; V gene: TRBV12-3/TRBV12-4; J gene: TRBJ2-5; CDR3 protein: CASSLVSETQYF; CDR3 DNA: TGTGCCAGCAGTTTAGTCTCGGAGACCCAGTACTTC
clone size: once; D gene: TRBD2; V gene: TRBV13; J gene: TRBJ2-5; CDR3 protein: CASSRAGGRQETQYF; CDR3 DNA: TGTGCCAGCAGCCGAGCGGGGGGCAGACAAGAGACCCAGTACTTC
clone size: NA; D gene: NA; V gene: TRBV30; J gene: TRBJ1-2; CDR3 protein: CAWTRLDGYTF; CDR3 DNA: TGTGCCTGGACGCGGTTGGATGGCTACACCTTC
clone size: NA; D gene: TRBD1; V gene: TRBV7-8; J gene: TRBJ2-7; CDR3 protein: CASSLASGTGYSYEQYF; CDR3 DNA: TGTGCCAGCAGCTTAGCGTCGGGGACAGGGTATTCGTACGAGCAGTACTTC